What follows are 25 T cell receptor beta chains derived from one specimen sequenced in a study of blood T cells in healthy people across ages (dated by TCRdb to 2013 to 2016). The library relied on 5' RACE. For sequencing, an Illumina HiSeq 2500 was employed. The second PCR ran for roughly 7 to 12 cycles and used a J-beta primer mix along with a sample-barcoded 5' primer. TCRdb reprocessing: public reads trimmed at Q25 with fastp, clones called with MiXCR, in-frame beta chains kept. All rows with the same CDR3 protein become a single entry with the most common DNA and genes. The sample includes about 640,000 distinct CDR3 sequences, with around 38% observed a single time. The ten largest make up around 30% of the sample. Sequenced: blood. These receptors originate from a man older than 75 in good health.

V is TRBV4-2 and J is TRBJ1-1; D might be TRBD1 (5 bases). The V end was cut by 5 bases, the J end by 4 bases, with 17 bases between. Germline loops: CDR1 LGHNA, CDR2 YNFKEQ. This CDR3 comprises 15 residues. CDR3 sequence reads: CASSGGQGRRTEAFF. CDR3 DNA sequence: TGTGCCAGCAGCGGCGGGCAGGGCCGGCGCACTGAAGCTTTCTTT.

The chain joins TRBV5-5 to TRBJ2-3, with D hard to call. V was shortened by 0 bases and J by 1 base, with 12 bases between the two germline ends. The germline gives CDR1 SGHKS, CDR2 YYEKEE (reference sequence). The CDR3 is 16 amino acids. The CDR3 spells CASSLVSAGGTDTQYF. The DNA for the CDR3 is TGTGCCAGCAGCTTGGTATCGGCAGGCGGCACAGATACGCAGTATTTT.

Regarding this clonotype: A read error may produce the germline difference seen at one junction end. The CDR3 protein is CASSGRTSTDTQYF. The CDR3 DNA is TGTGCCTCCTCGGGGCGGACTAGCACAGATACGCAGTATTTT. The J gene is TRBJ2-3, the V gene TRBV5-1; D is perhaps TRBD1 or TRBD2 (5 bases each). CDR3 size: 14 residues. Germline V gene data show CDR1 as SGHRS and CDR2 as YFSETQ.

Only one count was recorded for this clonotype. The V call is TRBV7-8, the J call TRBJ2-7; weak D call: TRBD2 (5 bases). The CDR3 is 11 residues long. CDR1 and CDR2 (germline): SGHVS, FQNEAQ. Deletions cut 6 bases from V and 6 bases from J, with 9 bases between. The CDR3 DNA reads TGTGCCAGCAGTCCACTAGGCGAGCAGTACTTC. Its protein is CASSPLGEQYF.

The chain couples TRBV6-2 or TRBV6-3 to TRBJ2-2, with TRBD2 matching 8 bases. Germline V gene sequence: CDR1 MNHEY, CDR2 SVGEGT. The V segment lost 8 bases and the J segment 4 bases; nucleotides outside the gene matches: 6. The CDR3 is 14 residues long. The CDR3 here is CASQRGSFTGELFF. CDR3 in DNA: TGTGCCAGCCAGCGGGGGTCTTTCACCGGGGAGCTGTTTTTT.

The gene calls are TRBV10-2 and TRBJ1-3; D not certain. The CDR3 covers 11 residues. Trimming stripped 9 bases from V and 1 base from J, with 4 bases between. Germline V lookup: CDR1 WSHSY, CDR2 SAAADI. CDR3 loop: CASISGNTIYF. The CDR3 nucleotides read TGCGCCAGTATATCTGGAAACACCATATATTTT.

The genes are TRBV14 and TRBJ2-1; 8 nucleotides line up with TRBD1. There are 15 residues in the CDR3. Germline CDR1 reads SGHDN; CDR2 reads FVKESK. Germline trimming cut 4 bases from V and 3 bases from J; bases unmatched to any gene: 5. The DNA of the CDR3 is TGTGCCAGCAGCCTCTTTGGGACAGGCTACAATGAGCAGTTCTTC. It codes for CASSLFGTGYNEQFF.

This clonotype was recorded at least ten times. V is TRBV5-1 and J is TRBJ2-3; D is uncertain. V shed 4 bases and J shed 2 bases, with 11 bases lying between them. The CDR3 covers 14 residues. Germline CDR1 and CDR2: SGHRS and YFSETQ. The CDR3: CASSAGLPTDTQYF. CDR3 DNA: TGCGCCAGCAGCGCCGGATTGCCCACAGATACGCAGTATTTT.

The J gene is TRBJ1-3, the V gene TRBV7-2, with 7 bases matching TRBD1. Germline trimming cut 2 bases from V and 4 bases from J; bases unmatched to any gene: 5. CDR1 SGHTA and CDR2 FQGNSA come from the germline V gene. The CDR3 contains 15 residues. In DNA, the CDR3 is TGTGCCAGCAGCTTAAAGGGGGCGCCCGGAAACACCATATATTTT. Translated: CASSLKGAPGNTIYF.

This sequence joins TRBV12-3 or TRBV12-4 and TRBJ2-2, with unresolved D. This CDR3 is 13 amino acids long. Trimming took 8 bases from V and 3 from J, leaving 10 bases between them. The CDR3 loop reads CASRGLDTGELFF. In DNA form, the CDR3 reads TGTGCCAGCCGAGGTTTGGACACCGGGGAGCTGTTTTTT.

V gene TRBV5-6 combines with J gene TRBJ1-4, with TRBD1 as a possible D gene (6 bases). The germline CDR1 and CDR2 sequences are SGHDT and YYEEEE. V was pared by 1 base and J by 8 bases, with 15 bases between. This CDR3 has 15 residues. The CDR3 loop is CASSLRPVGGEKLFF. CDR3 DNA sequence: TGTGCCAGCAGCTTGAGGCCCGTGGGGGGCGAAAAACTGTTTTTT.

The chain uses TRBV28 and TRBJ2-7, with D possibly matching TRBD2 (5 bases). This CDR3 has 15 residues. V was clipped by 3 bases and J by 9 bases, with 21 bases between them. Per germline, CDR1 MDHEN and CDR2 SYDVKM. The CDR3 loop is CASSLGARRSSRQYF. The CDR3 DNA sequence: TGTGCCAGCAGTTTGGGAGCCAGGAGGAGTTCAAGGCAGTACTTC.

The CDR3 sequence is CASSSGQILSYEQYF. The DNA for the CDR3 is TGCGCCAGCAGCTCGGGACAGATCCTCTCCTACGAGCAGTACTTC. V usage is TRBV5-1 and J usage is TRBJ2-7, with TRBD1 identical over 7 bases. V was pared by 3 bases and J by 0 bases, with 6 bases of the junction left unmatched. The CDR3 consists of 15 residues. CDR1 SGHRS and CDR2 YFSETQ come from the germline V gene. Based on the CDR3 plus reference TRBV5-1 and TRBJ2-7, the full variable domain is KAGVTQTPRYLIKTRGQQVTLSCSPISGHRSVSWYQQTPGQGLQFLFEYFSETQRNKGNFPGRFSGRQFSNSRSEMNVSTLELGDSALYLCASSSGQILSYEQYFGPGTRLTVT.

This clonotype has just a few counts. The CDR3: CASSQGHNEQYF. CDR3 DNA sequence: TGTGCCAGCAGCCAGGGACACAACGAGCAGTACTTC. The chain combines TRBV3-1 with TRBJ2-7; TRBD1 is a possible D gene (6 bases). This CDR3 spans 12 amino acids. CDR1 and CDR2 (germline): LGHDT, YNNKEL (reference sequence). V dropped 3 bases and J dropped 5 bases, with 8 bases sitting between them.

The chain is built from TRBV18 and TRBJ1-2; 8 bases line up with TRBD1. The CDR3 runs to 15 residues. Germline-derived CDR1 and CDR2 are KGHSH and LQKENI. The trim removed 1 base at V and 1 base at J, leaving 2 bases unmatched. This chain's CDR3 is CASSPQTGVNYGYTF. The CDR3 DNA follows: TGTGCCAGCTCACCACAGACAGGGGTTAACTATGGCTACACCTTC.

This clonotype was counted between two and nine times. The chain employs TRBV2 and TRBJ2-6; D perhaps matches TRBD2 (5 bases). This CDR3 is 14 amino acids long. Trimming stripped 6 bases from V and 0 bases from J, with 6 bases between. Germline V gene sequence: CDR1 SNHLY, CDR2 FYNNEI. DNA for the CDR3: TGTGCCAGCAGGAGGGACTCTGGGGCCAACGTCCTGACTTTC. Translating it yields CASRRDSGANVLTF.

CDR3 sequence: CASSHRRTGANVLTF. CDR3 nucleotides: TGTGCCAGCAGCCACCGACGCACTGGGGCCAACGTCCTGACTTTC. V usage is TRBV6-1 and J usage is TRBJ2-6; D unclear. This CDR3 comprises 15 residues. V lost 6 bases to trimming and J lost 2 bases, with 11 bases between them. The germline V gene has CDR1 MNHNS and CDR2 SASEGT.

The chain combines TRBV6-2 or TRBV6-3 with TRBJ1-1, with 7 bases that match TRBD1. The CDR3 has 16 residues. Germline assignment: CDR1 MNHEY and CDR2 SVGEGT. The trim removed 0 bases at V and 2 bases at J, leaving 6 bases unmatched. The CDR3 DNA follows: TGTGCCAGCAGTTACTCCGGGACAGTGGCTAACACTGAAGCTTTCTTT. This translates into CASSYSGTVANTEAFF.

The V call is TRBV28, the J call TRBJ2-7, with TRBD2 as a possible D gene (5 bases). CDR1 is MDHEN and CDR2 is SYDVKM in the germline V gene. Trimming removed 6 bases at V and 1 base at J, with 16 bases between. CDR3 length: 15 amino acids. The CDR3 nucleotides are TGTGCCAGCAGGGATACCCCCGGGATTTCCTACGAGCAGTACTTC. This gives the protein CASRDTPGISYEQYF.

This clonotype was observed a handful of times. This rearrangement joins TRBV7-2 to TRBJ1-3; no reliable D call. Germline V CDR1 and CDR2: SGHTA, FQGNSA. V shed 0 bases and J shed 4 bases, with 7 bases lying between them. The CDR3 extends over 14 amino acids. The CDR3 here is CASSLAGIGNTIYF. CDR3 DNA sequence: TGTGCCAGCAGCTTAGCCGGGATCGGAAACACCATATATTTT.

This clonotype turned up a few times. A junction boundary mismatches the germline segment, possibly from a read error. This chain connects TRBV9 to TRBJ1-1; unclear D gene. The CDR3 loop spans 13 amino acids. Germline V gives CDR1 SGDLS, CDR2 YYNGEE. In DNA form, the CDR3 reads TGTGCCAGCAGCGTAGAATCGAACACTGGAGCTTTCTTT. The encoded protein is CASSVESNTGAFF.

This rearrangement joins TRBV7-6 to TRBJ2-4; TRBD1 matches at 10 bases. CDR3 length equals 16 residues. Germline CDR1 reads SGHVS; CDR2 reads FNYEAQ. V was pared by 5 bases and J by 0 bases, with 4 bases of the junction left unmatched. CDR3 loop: CASSPGTGVAKNIQYF. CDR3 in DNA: TGTGCCAGCAGCCCAGGGACAGGGGTAGCCAAAAACATTCAGTACTTC.

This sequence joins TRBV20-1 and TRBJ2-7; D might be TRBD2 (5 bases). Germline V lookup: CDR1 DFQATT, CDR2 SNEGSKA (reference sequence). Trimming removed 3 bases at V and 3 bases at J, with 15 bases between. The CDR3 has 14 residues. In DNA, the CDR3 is TGCAGTGCTAGGGGTGGGGAGAACAACTACGAGCAGTACTTC. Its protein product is CSARGGENNYEQYF.

This CDR3 reads CSAKRTGVNTDTQYF. Written as DNA, the CDR3 is TGCAGTGCTAAACGGACAGGGGTGAACACAGATACGCAGTATTTT. This sequence joins TRBV20-1 and TRBJ2-3; 9 nucleotides line up with TRBD1. The CDR3 covers 15 residues. Germline V gives CDR1 DFQATT, CDR2 SNEGSKA (reference sequence). With V trimmed by 4 bases and J by 2 bases, 7 bases remained unmatched.

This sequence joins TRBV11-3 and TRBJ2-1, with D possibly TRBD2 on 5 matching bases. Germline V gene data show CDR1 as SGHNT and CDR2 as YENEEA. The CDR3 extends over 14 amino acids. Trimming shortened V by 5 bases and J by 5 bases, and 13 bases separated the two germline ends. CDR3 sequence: CASSLPGSDNEQFF. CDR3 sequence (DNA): TGTGCCAGCAGCCTACCGGGGTCCGACAATGAGCAGTTCTTC. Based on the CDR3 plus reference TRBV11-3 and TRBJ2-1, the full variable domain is EAGVVQSPRYKIIEKKQPVAFWCNPISGHNTLYWYLQNLGQGPELLIRYENEEAVDDSQLPKDRFSAERLKGVDSTLKIQPAELGDSAVYLCASSLPGSDNEQFFGPGTRLTVL.